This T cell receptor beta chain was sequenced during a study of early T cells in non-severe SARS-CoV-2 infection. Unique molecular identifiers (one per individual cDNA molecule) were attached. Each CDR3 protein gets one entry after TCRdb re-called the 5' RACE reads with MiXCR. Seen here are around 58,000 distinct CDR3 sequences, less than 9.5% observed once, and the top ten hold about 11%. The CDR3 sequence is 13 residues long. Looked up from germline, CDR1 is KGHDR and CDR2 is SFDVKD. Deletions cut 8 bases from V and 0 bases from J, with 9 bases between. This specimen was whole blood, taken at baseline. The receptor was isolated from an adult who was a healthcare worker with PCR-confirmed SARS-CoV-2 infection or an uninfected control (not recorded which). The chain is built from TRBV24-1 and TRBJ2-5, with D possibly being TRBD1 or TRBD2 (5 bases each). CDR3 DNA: TGTGCCACCATGGGACGCCACCAAGAGACCCAGTACTTC. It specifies CATMGRHQETQYF.